What follows is one T cell receptor beta chain and its context. Its antigen is not known. V gave up 1 base and J gave up 3 bases; unmatched junction bases: 2. The CDR3 is 15 amino acids. The germline CDR1 and CDR2 sequences are MNHNS and SASEGT. The data are from a study of tumor-infiltrating lymphocytes in localized non-small cell lung cancer. Turning to the study itself: From each patient, both tumor and uninvolved lung, non-adjacent to tumor, were sampled.

TCRdb's copy holds only in-frame clones and misses some; the assay was immunoSEQ multiplex PCR. Of 13,000 to 15,000 clones in the sample, 65% to 75% are singletons; the top ten hold 22%. Findings and limits, study-wide: Higher tumor T cell infiltration than in uninvolved lung was supported by TCRbeta sequencing.

The V call is TRBV6-1, the J call TRBJ2-3; TRBD1 agrees at 9 bases. Material for sequencing was uninvolved lung tissue not adjacent to the tumor. The clonotype was recovered from a human donor with non-small cell lung cancer. The CDR3 nucleotides are TGTGCCAGCAGTGAAGTGGGACAGGGAACAGATACGCAGTATTTT. This sequence encodes CASSEVGQGTDTQYF.